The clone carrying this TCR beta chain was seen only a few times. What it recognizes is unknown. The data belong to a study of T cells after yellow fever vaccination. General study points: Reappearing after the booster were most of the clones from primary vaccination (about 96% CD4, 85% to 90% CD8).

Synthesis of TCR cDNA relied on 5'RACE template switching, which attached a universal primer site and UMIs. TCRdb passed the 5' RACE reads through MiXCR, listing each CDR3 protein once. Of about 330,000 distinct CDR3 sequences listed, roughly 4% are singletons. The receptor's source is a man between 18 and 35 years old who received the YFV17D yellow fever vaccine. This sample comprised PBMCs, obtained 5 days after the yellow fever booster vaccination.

The DNA for the CDR3 is TGTGCTAGTGGTTTGGCAGGGGGTGGCAATCAGCCCCAGCATTTT. Its protein product is CASGLAGGGNQPQHF. V usage is TRBV12-5 and J usage is TRBJ1-5; TRBD1 aligns across 7 bases. Germline V lookup: CDR1 LGHNT, CDR2 FRNRAP. Trimming took 1 base from V and 2 from J; bases not matched to a gene: 2. The CDR3 runs 15 residues.